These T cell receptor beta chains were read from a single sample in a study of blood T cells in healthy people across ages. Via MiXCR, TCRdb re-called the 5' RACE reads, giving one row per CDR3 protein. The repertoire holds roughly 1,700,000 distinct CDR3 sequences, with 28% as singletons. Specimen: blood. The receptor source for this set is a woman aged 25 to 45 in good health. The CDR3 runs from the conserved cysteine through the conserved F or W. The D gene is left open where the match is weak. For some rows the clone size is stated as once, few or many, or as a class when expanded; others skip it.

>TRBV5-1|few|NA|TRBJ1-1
CASSLVGTTNTEAFF
TGCGCCAGCAGCTTGGTGGGCACCACGAACACTGAAGCTTTCTTT
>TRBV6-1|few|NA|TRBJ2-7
CATTEGEQYF
TGTGCCACGACCGAAGGCGAGCAGTACTTC
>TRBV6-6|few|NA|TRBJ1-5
CASSYSPGTPGQRPQHF
TGTGCCAGCAGTTACTCGCCCGGGACACCGGGTCAGCGGCCCCAGCATTTT
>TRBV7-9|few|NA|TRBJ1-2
CASSLAPAGADYGYTF
TGTGCCAGCAGCTTAGCGCCCGCCGGGGCTGACTATGGCTACACCTTC
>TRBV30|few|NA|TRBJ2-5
CAWSVVYQETQYF
TGTGCCTGGAGTGTAGTGTACCAAGAGACCCAGTACTTC
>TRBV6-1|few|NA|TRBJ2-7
CASSEEVQGSYEQYF
TGTGCCAGCAGTGAAGAAGTACAGGGATCCTACGAGCAGTACTTC
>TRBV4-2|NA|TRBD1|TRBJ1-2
CASSQDSRPQGAIGYTF
TGTGCCAGCAGCCAAGATTCGAGGCCTCAGGGGGCGATTGGCTACACCTTC
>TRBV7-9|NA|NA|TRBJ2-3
CASTSDADTDTQYF
TGTGCCAGCACCTCCGACGCGGACACAGATACGCAGTATTTT
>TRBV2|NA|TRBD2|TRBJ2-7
CASRRNSGGSYNEQYF
TGTGCCAGCAGGAGGAATAGCGGGGGGTCCTACAATGAGCAGTACTTC
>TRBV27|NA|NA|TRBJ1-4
CASSLRAGNEKLFF
TGTGCCAGCAGTCTCCGGGCAGGGAACGAAAAACTGTTTTTT
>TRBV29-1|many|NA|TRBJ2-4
CSVDRGSLSIQYF
TGCAGCGTTGATCGGGGGAGTTTGAGCATTCAGTACTTC
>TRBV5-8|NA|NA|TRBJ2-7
CASSLARGSRACEQYF
TGTGCCAGCAGCTTGGCTAGAGGGTCGAGGGCCTGCGAGCAGTACTTC
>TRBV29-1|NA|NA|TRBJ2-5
CSVEWAGRQGTQYF
TGCAGCGTTGAGTGGGCGGGGAGACAAGGGACCCAGTACTTC
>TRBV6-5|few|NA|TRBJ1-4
CASSSSRTYEKLFF
TGTGCCAGCAGTTCCTCAAGAACCTATGAAAAACTGTTTTTT
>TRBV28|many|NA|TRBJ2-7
CASSLSPNRRGHYEQYF
TGTGCCAGCAGTTTATCTCCCAACAGGAGGGGCCACTACGAGCAGTACTTC
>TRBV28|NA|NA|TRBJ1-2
CASTELYRLGYTF
TGTGCCAGCACCGAATTATACAGGCTTGGCTACACCTTC
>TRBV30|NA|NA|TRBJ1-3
CAWNGPGGGNTIYF
TGTGCCTGGAACGGCCCCGGGGGTGGAAACACCATATATTTT
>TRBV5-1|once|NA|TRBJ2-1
CASSLPHGYNEQFF
TGCGCCAGCAGTTTGCCCCATGGGTACAATGAGCAGTTCTTC
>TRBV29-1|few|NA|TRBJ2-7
CSVQPRASYEQYF
TGCAGCGTCCAACCCCGGGCTTCCTACGAGCAGTACTTC
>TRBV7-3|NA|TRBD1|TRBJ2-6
CASSASPQGPGANVLTF
TGTGCCAGCAGCGCCTCCCCACAGGGGCCTGGGGCCAACGTCCTGACTTTC
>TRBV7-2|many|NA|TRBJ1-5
CASSFPGQPQHF
TGTGCCAGCAGCTTCCCAGGTCAGCCCCAGCATTTT
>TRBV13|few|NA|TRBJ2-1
CASSLAEANNEQFF
TGTGCCAGCAGCTTAGCGGAGGCGAACAATGAGCAGTTCTTC
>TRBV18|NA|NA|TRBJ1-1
CASSPPIGVAFF
TGTGCCAGCTCACCACCGATAGGGGTCGCTTTCTTT
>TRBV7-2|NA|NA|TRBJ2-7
CAISSKGEQYF
TGTGCCATCAGCTCCAAGGGCGAGCAGTACTTC
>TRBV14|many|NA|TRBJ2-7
CASSPSGLSSYEQYF
TGTGCCAGCAGCCCGTCCGGGCTCAGCTCCTACGAGCAGTACTTC
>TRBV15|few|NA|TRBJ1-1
CATSSGRNTGAFF
TGTGCCACCAGCAGTGGTCGTAACACTGGAGCTTTCTTT
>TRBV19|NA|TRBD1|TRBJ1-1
CASQDRGSTEAFF
TGTGCCAGTCAAGACAGGGGAAGCACTGAAGCTTTCTTT
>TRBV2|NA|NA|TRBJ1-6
CASSDWRALWNSPLHF
TGTGCCAGCAGTGACTGGAGGGCCCTATGGAATTCACCCCTCCACTTT
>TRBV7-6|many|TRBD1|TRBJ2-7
CASSPPGGPFSYEQYF
TGTGCCAGCAGTCCCCCAGGGGGACCCTTTTCCTACGAGCAGTACTTC
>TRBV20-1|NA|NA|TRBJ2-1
CSARRRDGSYNEQFF
TGCAGTGCTAGGCGGCGGGATGGCTCCTACAATGAGCAGTTCTTC